This T cell receptor beta chain was found in a study of beta chain features in type 1 diabetes. Regarding the study as a whole: Shorter templates might be favored by PCR, equally in patients and controls. All four CD4+ subsets from Type 1 diabetes patients carried moderately but significantly shorter TCRB CDR3s.

Per the germline V gene, CDR1 is SGHRS and CDR2 is YFSETQ. V lost 3 bases, J lost 4 bases, and 8 bases stayed unmatched. There are 15 residues in the CDR3. Expressed TCRB transcripts were sequenced because the entire RNA isolate underwent reverse transcription. Each sample of naive, central memory or regulatory T cells had, on average, roughly 3.6 million reads. Measured with immunoSEQ multiplex PCR; TCRdb has only the in-frame clones, and not every one. Of under 300,000 clones in the sample, 20% to 25% were seen once. Researchers reported sorting CD4+ naive, central memory, regulatory and stem cell-like memory cells via CD45RO/CCR7/CD25/CD127/CD95/CD27. Once sorted, every population was more than 95% pure. As to this clone: Its cognate antigen is unknown.

V and J are TRBV5-1 and TRBJ1-2, with 8 bases lining up with TRBD1. This TCR was recovered from a woman aged 25-40 years with type 1 diabetes. Specimen: naive CD4+ T cells from blood. DNA for the CDR3: TGCGCCAGCAGCTGGACTGGGGACAGGCTCTATGGCTACACCTTC. This sequence encodes CASSWTGDRLYGYTF.